This is a list of T cell receptor beta chains from one sample in a study of T cells in Graves' hyperthyroidism and ophthalmopathy. Each CDR3 protein gets one entry after TCRdb re-called the multiplex PCR reads with MiXCR. The table records hundreds of thousands of distinct CDR3 sequences, more than 30% of them present only once. Material: blood. All receptors come from a man in his late teens or twenties with Graves' hyperthyroidism. CDR3s include the opening cysteine and the closing phenylalanine or tryptophan.

CDR3 protein	J gene	CDR3 length	V gene
CASSQGTSGELFF	TRBJ2-2	13	TRBV7-8
CASGEIFSYRETQYF	TRBJ2-5	15	TRBV7-8
CASSVEDWSSYEQYF	TRBJ2-7	15	TRBV7-2
CASMGLAGGWGETQYF	TRBJ2-5	16	TRBV6-5
CASGLVGYREKLFF	TRBJ1-4	14	TRBV7-9
CASSLVGAYMNTEAFF	TRBJ1-1	16	TRBV7-9
CASTGTSGRETQYF	TRBJ2-5	14	TRBV12-3/TRBV12-4
CASSQPGTDQETQYF	TRBJ2-5	15	TRBV7-2
CASSQVRATGEAFF	TRBJ1-1	14	TRBV10-3
CAISDMAADQPQHF	TRBJ1-5	14	TRBV10-3
CASSEAGTGTMNTEAFF	TRBJ1-1	17	TRBV2
CSASDGQGYGYTF	TRBJ1-2	13	TRBV20-1
CASRTGGASDEAFF	TRBJ1-1	14	TRBV5-1
CASSQDAGGYGYTF	TRBJ1-2	14	TRBV7-3
CASSTGGGNEKLFF	TRBJ1-4	14	TRBV6-1
CASSSTGTGFLQPQHF	TRBJ1-5	16	TRBV7-9
CSARGTGPYEQYF	TRBJ2-7	13	TRBV20-1
CASATGSGANILTF	TRBJ2-6	14	TRBV7-6
CASKAYAFDSPLHF	TRBJ1-6	14	TRBV27
CASGPGFFVRVYQPQHF	TRBJ1-5	17	TRBV19
CASPRWVNDQPQHF	TRBJ1-5	14	TRBV6-1
CASSLTPGYGNTIYF	TRBJ1-3	15	TRBV7-2
CSVGTSGSNEQYF	TRBJ2-7	13	TRBV29-1
CASSDSHQETQYF	TRBJ2-5	13	TRBV6-4
CSASMAGGPGETQYF	TRBJ2-5	15	TRBV20-1
CASSWGTAGPVTLHF	TRBJ1-6	15	TRBV9
CASSLQPAGEAFF	TRBJ1-1	13	TRBV7-2
CACHLTQGADEQYF	TRBJ2-7	14	TRBV5-1
CASSYSGLAGRNEQYF	TRBJ2-7	16	TRBV6-5
CASSKGDRLDYGYTF	TRBJ1-2	15	TRBV7-9
CASSPASVGTGELFF	TRBJ2-2	15	TRBV9
CASTRGTVDQPQHF	TRBJ1-5	14	TRBV7-9
CATRDRQNTEAFF	TRBJ1-1	13	TRBV24-1
CASSVTWGPYEQYF	TRBJ2-7	14	TRBV7-3
CASSLAWGGLAGETQYF	TRBJ2-5	17	TRBV7-2
CASSAGTANEKLFF	TRBJ1-4	14	TRBV12-3/TRBV12-4
CASSSQGGLEETQYF	TRBJ2-5	15	TRBV5-4
CASSQVPGQGTGELFF	TRBJ2-2	16	TRBV11-1
CASSVAAGGYTF	TRBJ1-2	12	TRBV9
CATGPPNTEAFF	TRBJ1-1	12	TRBV10-3
CASSLEIRDEAFF	TRBJ1-1	13	TRBV4-3
CATSRDRRQGTEAFF	TRBJ1-1	15	TRBV15
CSATPDSYSGNTIYF	TRBJ1-3	15	TRBV20-1
CASSLDPTKETQYF	TRBJ2-5	14	TRBV7-9
CASSPLRDRTTPYEQYF	TRBJ2-7	17	TRBV7-2